Below, 9 T cell receptor beta chains from the same sample are listed, as sequenced in a study of blood T cell repertoires in COVID-19. Using immunoSEQ multiplex PCR, the repertoire was profiled, and TCRdb retains in-frame clones only, with some absent. Of 170,000 or so clones listed, 70% to 90% are singletons. The sequencing input was PBMCs or T cells enriched from blood (not recorded which). These receptors came from a woman aged 50 to 60 who had recovered from COVID-19.

The chain recombines TRBV7-2 with TRBJ1-5; D is unresolved. Germline CDR1 reads SGHTA; CDR2 reads FQGNSA. Between the trimmed V and J ends, which lost 0 bases and 7 bases, there was a span of 7 bases. The CDR3 is made up of 13 amino acids. In nucleotides, the CDR3 is TGTGCCAGCAGCTTAGCAGGGAGCCAGCCCCAGCATTTT. This encodes CASSLAGSQPQHF.

The rearrangement uses TRBV30 and TRBJ1-6; D remains unclear. The CDR3 covers 13 residues. V shed 0 bases and J shed 11 bases, with 11 bases lying between them. Germline CDR1 reads GTSNPN; CDR2 reads SVGIG (reference sequence). The CDR3 nucleotides are TGTGCCTGGAGTGTCCCCGGTTTTACACCCCTCCACTTT. Its translation: CAWSVPGFTPLHF.

The rearrangement uses TRBV5-1 and TRBJ2-1; tentative D call: TRBD1 (6 bases). This CDR3 spans 18 amino acids. Germline V gives CDR1 SGHRS, CDR2 YFSETQ. The V end lost 4 bases, the J end lost 0 bases, and 20 bases lay between the germline ends. The CDR3 region is CASSRSGTNRFSYNEQFF. In DNA form, the CDR3 reads TGCGCCAGCAGCCGCTCCGGGACAAATCGCTTCTCCTACAATGAGCAGTTCTTC.

To note about this clone: At one of its ends the junction is not consistent with the germline gene, which may arise from a read error. The chain is built from TRBV11-2 and TRBJ1-6; TRBD1 matches at 7 bases. Germline V gives CDR1 SGHAT, CDR2 FQNNGV. The CDR3 is 15 residues long. The CDR3 reads CASTLGGRPNSPLHF. DNA for the CDR3: TGTGCCAGCACCTTAGGGGGCAGGCCGAATTCACCCCTCCACTTT.

V gene TRBV6-5 combines with J gene TRBJ2-7; 12 positions match TRBD1. The germline V gene has CDR1 MNHEY and CDR2 SVGAGI. CDR3 size: 14 residues. Trimming cost V 4 bases and J 7 bases; bases outside gene matches: 5. Here the CDR3 DNA reads TGTGCCAGCAGTTTGGGACAGGGGGCGGGGGAGCAGTACTTC. Encoded protein: CASSLGQGAGEQYF.

This clone was seen a few times. The chain carries TRBV7-2 and TRBJ1-2; D possibly corresponds to TRBD1 (6 bases). The CDR3 loop spans 13 amino acids. CDR1 and CDR2 from the germline V gene are SGHTA and FQGNSA. The V gene lost 4 bases and the J gene lost 8 bases, with 14 bases spanning the gap. In nucleotides, the CDR3 is TGTGCCAGCAGCTCAGGGGCAGCAGAAGGCTACACCTTC. Its translation: CASSSGAAEGYTF.

The J gene is TRBJ1-5, the V gene TRBV19; TRBD1 agrees at 9 bases. Germline CDR1 reads LNHDA; CDR2 reads SQIVND (reference sequence). V dropped 3 bases and J dropped 6; count of bases not matched to a gene: 6. The CDR3 is 15 residues long. The CDR3 sequence is CASSILTGGIQPQHF. The CDR3 DNA reads as TGTGCCAGTAGTATCCTGACAGGGGGGATTCAGCCCCAGCATTTT.

This chain links TRBV30 with TRBJ2-1, with TRBD2 identical over 9 bases. With 1 base clipped from V and 2 bases from J, the junction kept 3 bases outside the gene matches. The V gene's germline CDR1 is GTSNPN and CDR2 SVGIG (reference sequence). The CDR3 is 15 residues long. The CDR3 is CAWSGRGGAYNEQFF. CDR3 bases: TGTGCCTGGAGTGGGCGCGGGGGGGCCTACAATGAGCAGTTCTTC.

V gene TRBV9 combines with J gene TRBJ1-1, with a possible D match to TRBD1 (6 bases). CDR3 length: 13 amino acids. Trimming pared 4 bases from V and 6 bases from J, leaving 13 bases between. Looked up from germline, CDR1 is SGDLS and CDR2 is YYNGEE. DNA of the CDR3: TGTGCCAGCAGCAAAGCCGGGACACCTGAAGCTTTCTTT. Translated, it gives CASSKAGTPEAFF.